The entry below describes one T cell receptor beta chain. This specimen belongs to a study of CD8 T cells in Susac syndrome. The germline V gene encodes CDR1 LNHNV and CDR2 YYDKDF (reference sequence). V was clipped by 3 bases and J by 7 bases, with 16 bases between them. There are 15 residues in the CDR3. An input of roughly 0.5 to 1 ug of RNA was subjected to reverse transcription using random hexamers. TCRdb used MiXCR to reprocess the immunoSEQ multiplex PCR reads, holding one entry per CDR3 protein. The table lists around 190,000 distinct CDR3 sequences, 85% to 95% of them singletons, with 0.1% in the top ten.

This sequence originates from a human donor in good health. The chain has TRBV15 and TRBJ2-4; D may be TRBD2 (6 bases). What was sequenced was CD4+ T cells from PBMCs. CDR3 protein: CATSRFTRDVNIQYF. The DNA of the CDR3 is TGTGCCACCAGCAGGTTCACGCGGGATGTGAACATTCAGTACTTC.